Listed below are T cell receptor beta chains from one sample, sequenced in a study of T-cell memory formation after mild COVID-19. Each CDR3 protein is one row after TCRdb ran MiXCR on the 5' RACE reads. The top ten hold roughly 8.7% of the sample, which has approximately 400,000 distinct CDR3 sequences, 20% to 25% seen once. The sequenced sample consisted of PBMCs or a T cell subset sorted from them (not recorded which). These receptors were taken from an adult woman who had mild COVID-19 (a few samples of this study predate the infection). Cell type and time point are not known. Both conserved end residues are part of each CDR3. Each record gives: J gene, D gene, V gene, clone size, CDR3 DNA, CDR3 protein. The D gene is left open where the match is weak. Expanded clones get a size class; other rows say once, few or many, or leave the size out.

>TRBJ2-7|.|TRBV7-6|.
TGTGCCAGCAGCTTAGAGGCTGCCAGGGCATACGAGCAGTACTTC
CASSLEAARAYEQYF
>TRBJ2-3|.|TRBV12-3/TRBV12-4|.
TGTGCCAGCAGTTTAGGGTACAGAGATACGCAGTATTTT
CASSLGYRDTQYF
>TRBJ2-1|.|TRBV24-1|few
TGTGCCACCGCAGGGACCACAAGCTCCTACAATGAGCAGTTCTTC
CATAGTTSSYNEQFF
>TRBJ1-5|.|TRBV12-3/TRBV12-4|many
TGTGCCAGCAGTTTATCGGGAGTTAGCAATCAGCCCCAGCATTTT
CASSLSGVSNQPQHF
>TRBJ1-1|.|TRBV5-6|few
TGTGCCAGCAGCTTGGCCCCTTTGGAGGCTGAAGCTTTCTTT
CASSLAPLEAEAFF
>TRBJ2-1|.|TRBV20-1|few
TGCAGTGCTAGGGGGCTCACCAACTACAATGAGCAGTTCTTC
CSARGLTNYNEQFF
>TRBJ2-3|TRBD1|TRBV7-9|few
TGTGCCAGCAGCGGCCGAGGGACAGGGGGCTTTACAGATACGCAGTATTTT
CASSGRGTGGFTDTQYF
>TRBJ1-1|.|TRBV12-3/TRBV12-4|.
TGTGCCAGCAGGCCCGATCAGGGGAACACTGAAGCTTTCTTT
CASRPDQGNTEAFF
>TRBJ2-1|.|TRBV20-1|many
TGCAGTGCTAGCTCGAGGGACAATGAGCAGTTCTTC
CSASSRDNEQFF
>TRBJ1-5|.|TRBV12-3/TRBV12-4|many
TGTGCCAGCAGTTTATCCCAGGGCGTGGGGGGCAATCAGCCCCAGCATTTT
CASSLSQGVGGNQPQHF
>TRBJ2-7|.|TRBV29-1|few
TGCAGCGCCGGGGACGGATACTACGAGCAGTACTTC
CSAGDGYYEQYF
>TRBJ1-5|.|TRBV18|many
TGTGCCAGCTCACCAGGAACAGGGTTCCCCTGGCCCCAGCATTTT
CASSPGTGFPWPQHF
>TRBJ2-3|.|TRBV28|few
TGTGCCAGCAGTTTGGTCTCTAGCAGCCACGATACGCAGTATTTT
CASSLVSSSHDTQYF
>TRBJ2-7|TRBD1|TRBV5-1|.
TGCGCCAGCAGCTCCAGACAGGGAAGGATGTTCTACGAGCAGTACTTC
CASSSRQGRMFYEQYF
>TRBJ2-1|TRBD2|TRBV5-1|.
TGCGCCAGCAGTCCCCAGCGGGGGCATGAGCAGTTCTTC
CASSPQRGHEQFF
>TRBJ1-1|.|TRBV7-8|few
TGTGCCAGCAGCTTAGTAAGCCAAATAATAGTTAAGGCTTTCTTT
CASSLVSQIIVKAFF
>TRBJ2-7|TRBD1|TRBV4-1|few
TGCGCCAGCAGCCAAGGGTCCGGACAGGGGTACGAGCAGTACTTC
CASSQGSGQGYEQYF
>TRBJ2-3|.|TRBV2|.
TGTGCCAGCAGTGATTCGGTCAATACGCAGTATTTT
CASSDSVNTQYF
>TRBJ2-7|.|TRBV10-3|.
TGTGCCATCAACACCCCGAGGGGGGACGAGCAGTACTTC
CAINTPRGDEQYF
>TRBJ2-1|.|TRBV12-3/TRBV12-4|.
TGTGCCAGCAGTTTCCCCTCTGGGGAAGGAAATGAGCAGTTCTTC
CASSFPSGEGNEQFF
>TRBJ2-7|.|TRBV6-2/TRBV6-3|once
TGTGCCAGCAGTCCCGGACAGAGCGAGCAGTACTTC
CASSPGQSEQYF
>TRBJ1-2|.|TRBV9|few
TGTGCCAGCAGCGTAGAGTCGCGGGGCCGTGGCTATGGCTACACCTTC
CASSVESRGRGYGYTF
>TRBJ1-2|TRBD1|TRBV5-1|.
TGCGCCAGCAGCTTGAGGACAGGGAGGGACTATGGCTACACCTTC
CASSLRTGRDYGYTF
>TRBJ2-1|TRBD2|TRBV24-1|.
TGTGCCACCAGTACGGGGGGGTCCGCGAATGAGCAGTTCTTC
CATSTGGSANEQFF
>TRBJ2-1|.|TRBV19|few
TGTGCCAGTAGTATACCCAGGCGGGGGCAGTTCTTC
CASSIPRRGQFF
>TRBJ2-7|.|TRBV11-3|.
TGTGCCAGCGGTGGGAGCCTCTCCTACGAGCAGTACTTC
CASGGSLSYEQYF
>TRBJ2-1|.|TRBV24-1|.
TGTGCCACCGCCGGGCCTTACAATGAGCAGTTCTTC
CATAGPYNEQFF
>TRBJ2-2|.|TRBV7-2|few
TGTGCCAGCAGCATATTTCGAGCGGACACCGGGGAGCTGTTTTTT
CASSIFRADTGELFF
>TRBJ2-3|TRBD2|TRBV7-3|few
TGTGCCAGCAGCGATCCGGGACTAGCGGGGGTCGGCGGTACGCAGTATTTT
CASSDPGLAGVGGTQYF
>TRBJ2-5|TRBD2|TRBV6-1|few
TGTGCCAGCAGGAAAGCGGGGGGTGGAGAGACCCAGTACTTC
CASRKAGGGETQYF
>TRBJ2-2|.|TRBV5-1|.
TGCGCCAGCAGCTTGGCCCCTACCGGGGAGCTGTTTTTT
CASSLAPTGELFF
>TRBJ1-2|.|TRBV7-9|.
TGTGCCAGCAGCTTATTGGGGGGGCTGAATGGCTACACCTTC
CASSLLGGLNGYTF
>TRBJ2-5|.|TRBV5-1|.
TGCGCCAGCAGTACTTGCGAGCAAGAGACCCAGTACTTC
CASSTCEQETQYF
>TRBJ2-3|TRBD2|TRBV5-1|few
TGCGCCAGCAGCTTGGTTTCAATCACTAGCGGGGGGGATACGCAGTATTTT
CASSLVSITSGGDTQYF
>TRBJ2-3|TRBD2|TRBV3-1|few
TGTGCCAGCAGCCAAGGACGGCTAGCGGGGATCACAGATACGCAGTATTTT
CASSQGRLAGITDTQYF
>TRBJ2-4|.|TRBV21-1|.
TGTGCCAGCAGCAATGAACCTGTCGGGCAAAACATTCAGTACTTC
CASSNEPVGQNIQYF
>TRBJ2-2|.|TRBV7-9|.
TGTGCCAGCAGCCCTTTCCACGGGAGCTCCACCGGGGAGCTGTTTTTT
CASSPFHGSSTGELFF
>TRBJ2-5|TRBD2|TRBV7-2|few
TGTGCCAGCAGCGGACTAGCGGGGGTACAAGAGACCCAGTACTTC
CASSGLAGVQETQYF
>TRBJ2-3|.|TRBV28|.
TGTGCCACCCAGCGGAACACAGATACGCAGTATTTT
CATQRNTDTQYF
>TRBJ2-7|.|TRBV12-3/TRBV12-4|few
TGTGCCAGCAGTTTCGCGGATTCCTACGAGCAGTACTTC
CASSFADSYEQYF
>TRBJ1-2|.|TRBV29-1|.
TGCAGCGTCGAGACTTTCTATGGCTACACCTTC
CSVETFYGYTF
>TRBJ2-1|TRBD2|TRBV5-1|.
TGCGCCAGCAGCTTGTTGTCTAGCGGGACTGAGCAGTTCTTC
CASSLLSSGTEQFF
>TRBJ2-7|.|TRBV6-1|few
TGTGCCAGCAGTGAAGCAGGCAACTACTACGAGCAGTACTTC
CASSEAGNYYEQYF
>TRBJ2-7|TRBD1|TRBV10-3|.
TGTGCCATCAGCCAGGGGGCTGGGTACGAGCAGTACTTC
CAISQGAGYEQYF
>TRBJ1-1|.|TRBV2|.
TGTGCCAGCAGTATAAATTCCCGGGACGGCTTAATGAACACTGAAGCTTTCTTT
CASSINSRDGLMNTEAFF
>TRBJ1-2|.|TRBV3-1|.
TGTGCCAGCAGCCAATCGGCCAGGGGCCCCGGCTACACCTTC
CASSQSARGPGYTF
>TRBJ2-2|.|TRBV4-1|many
TGCGCCAGCAGCCAAGATCCACCGGGCGTCGGGGCCGGGGAGCTGTTTTTT
CASSQDPPGVGAGELFF